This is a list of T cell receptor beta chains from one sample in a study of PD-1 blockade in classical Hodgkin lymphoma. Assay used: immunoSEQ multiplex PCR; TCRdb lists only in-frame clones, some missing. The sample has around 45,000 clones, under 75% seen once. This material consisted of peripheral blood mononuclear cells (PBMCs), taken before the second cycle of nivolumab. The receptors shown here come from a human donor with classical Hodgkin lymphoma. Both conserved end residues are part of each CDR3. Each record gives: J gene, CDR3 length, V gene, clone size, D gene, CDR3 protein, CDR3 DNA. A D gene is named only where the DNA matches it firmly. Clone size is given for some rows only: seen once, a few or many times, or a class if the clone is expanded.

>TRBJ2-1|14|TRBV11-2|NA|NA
CASSFARSYNEQFF
TGTGCCAGCAGCTTTGCAAGATCCTACAATGAGCAGTTCTTC
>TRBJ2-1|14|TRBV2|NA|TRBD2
CASRSYRAGGLFFF
TGTGCCAGCAGATCTTACCGAGCGGGAGGCTTATTTTTCTTC
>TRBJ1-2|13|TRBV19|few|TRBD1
CASTQGTAYGYTF
TGTGCCAGTACCCAAGGGACAGCCTATGGCTACACCTTC
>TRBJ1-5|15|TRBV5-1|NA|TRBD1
CASSFGTGGNQPQHF
TGCGCCAGCAGCTTTGGGACAGGGGGCAATCAGCCCCAGCATTTT
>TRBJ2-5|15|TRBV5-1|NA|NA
CASSLRGDRQETQYF
TGCGCCAGCAGCTTGCGAGGGGATAGACAAGAGACCCAGTACTTC
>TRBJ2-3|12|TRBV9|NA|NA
CASSVGSDTQYF
TGTGCCAGCAGCGTAGGATCGGATACGCAGTATTTT
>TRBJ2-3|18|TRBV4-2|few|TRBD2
CASSQQLAGGPESDTQYF
TGTGCCAGCAGCCAACAACTAGCGGGGGGGCCGGAGTCAGATACGCAGTATTTT
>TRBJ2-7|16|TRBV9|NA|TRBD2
CASSVEGSGGSGEQYF
TGTGCCAGCAGCGTAGAAGGTAGCGGGGGGTCAGGCGAGCAGTACTTC
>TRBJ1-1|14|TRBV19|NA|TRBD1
CASSIRTGRPEAFF
TGTGCCAGTAGTATTCGGACAGGGCGCCCTGAAGCTTTCTTT
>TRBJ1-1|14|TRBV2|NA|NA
CASSGGQSNTEAFF
TGTGCCAGCAGTGGGGGACAATCGAACACTGAAGCTTTCTTT
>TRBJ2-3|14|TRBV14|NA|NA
CARILSGTTDTQYF
TGTGCCAGGATCCTGAGCGGTACCACAGATACGCAGTATTTT
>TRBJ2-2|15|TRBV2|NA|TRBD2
CASCPLAGGLGELFF
TGTGCCAGCTGCCCTCTAGCGGGGGGGCTCGGGGAGCTGTTTTTT
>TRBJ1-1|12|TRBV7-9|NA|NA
CASSFNPDEAFF
TGTGCCAGCAGCTTCAATCCAGATGAAGCTTTCTTT
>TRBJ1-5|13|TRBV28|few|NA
CASSLLGGQPQHF
TGTGCCAGCAGTTTATTGGGGGGTCAGCCCCAGCATTTT
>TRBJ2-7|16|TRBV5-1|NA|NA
CASSFDPGQLPNEQYF
TGCGCCAGCAGCTTTGACCCAGGGCAACTCCCCAACGAGCAGTACTTC
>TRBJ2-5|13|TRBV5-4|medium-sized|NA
CASSLHGGPAKYF
TGTGCCAGCAGCTTGCACGGCGGCCCAGCGAAGTACTTC